This T cell receptor beta chain was found in a study of shared clonotypes between healthy human individuals. Study observations and caveats: Sorted-subset samples were not fully sequenced, rarefaction indicated.

Donors comprised healthy HIV-negative adults lacking recent acute infections or vaccinations. Original data processing: With immunoSEQ giving junction-only sequences and no quality scores, filtering differed. Here immunoSEQ multiplex PCR was the method, and the copy in TCRdb shows in-frame clones only, minus some. That table furnishes V, J and clone size, whereas the DNA furnished D and trimming. The repertoire includes 1,400,000 or so clones, 98% to 99% of them detected once, and roughly 0.35% sits in the top ten. Germline CDR1 reads LNHNV; CDR2 reads YYDKDF (reference sequence). The V gene lost 3 bases and the J gene lost 1 base, with 7 bases spanning the gap. The CDR3 is 13 amino acids. On this clone: Its antigen is not identified.

The chain carries TRBV15 and TRBJ2-7; D perhaps matches TRBD2 (6 bases). Sequencing used naive CD4+ T cells sorted from blood. Subset noted: CD45RA+ positively selected. The clonotype comes from a man younger than 40 in good health. CDR3 in amino acids: CATSRGGSYEQYF. Here the CDR3 DNA reads TGTGCCACCAGCAGGGGGGGATCCTACGAGCAGTACTTC.